The clone carrying this TCR beta chain was recorded only once. As yet, its antigen is unknown. The V end was cut by 4 bases, the J end by 2 bases, with 31 bases between. Germline assignment: CDR1 SGDLS and CDR2 YYNGEE. The CDR3 loop spans 21 amino acids. Using immunoSEQ multiplex PCR, the repertoire was profiled, and TCRdb retains in-frame clones only, with some absent. The profile shows 80,000 to 100,000 clones, around 88% of them singletons. These data originate in a study of cytomegalovirus exposure and HLA in healthy donors. Notes on the study in general: The authors enumerated under 200 TCR beta chains as linked to cytomegalovirus.

The chain joins TRBV9 to TRBJ1-3; possible D gene TRBD1, 5 bases. This TCR derives from a woman aged 25 to 39 in good health and CMV-seronegative. Source material: PBMCs. Written as DNA, the CDR3 is TGTGCCAGCAGCCCAGACCTCCTCTTTATGAGGGAGGGGTCGGCTGGAAACACCATATATTTT. This sequence encodes CASSPDLLFMREGSAGNTIYF.